This T cell receptor (beta chain) was found in a study of blood T cell repertoires in COVID-19. Assay: immunoSEQ multiplex PCR; the TCRdb copy retains only in-frame clones and omits some. The sample shows 470,000 or so clones, approximately 85% of them seen only once. Germline CDR1 reads SNHLY; CDR2 reads FYNNEI. This CDR3 comprises 14 residues. The trim removed 3 bases at V and 6 bases at J, leaving 4 bases unmatched. This clone was seen only once. Sequenced material: peripheral blood. V is TRBV2 and J is TRBJ1-4; 7 nucleotides align to TRBD1. The receptor was derived from a human donor in a cohort sampled during active COVID-19. DNA for the CDR3: TGTGCCAGCAGTGACGGGACAGAGCATGAAAAACTGTTTTTT. Amino acids: CASSDGTEHEKLFF.